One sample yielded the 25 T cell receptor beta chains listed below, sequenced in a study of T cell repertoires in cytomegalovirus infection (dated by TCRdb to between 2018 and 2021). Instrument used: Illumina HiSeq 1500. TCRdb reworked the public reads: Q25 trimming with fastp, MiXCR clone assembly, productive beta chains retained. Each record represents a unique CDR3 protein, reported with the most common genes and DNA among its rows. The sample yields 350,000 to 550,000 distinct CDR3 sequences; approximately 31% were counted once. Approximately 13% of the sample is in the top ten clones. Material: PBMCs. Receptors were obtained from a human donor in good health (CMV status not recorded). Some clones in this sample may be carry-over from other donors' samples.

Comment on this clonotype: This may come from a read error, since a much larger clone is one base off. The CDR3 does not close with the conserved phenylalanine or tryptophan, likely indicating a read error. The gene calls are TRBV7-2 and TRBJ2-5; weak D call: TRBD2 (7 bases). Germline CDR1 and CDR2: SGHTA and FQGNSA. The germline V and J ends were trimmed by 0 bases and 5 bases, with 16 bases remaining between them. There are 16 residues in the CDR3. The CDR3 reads CASSLAPLGGAETQYL. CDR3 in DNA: TGTGCCAGCAGCTTAGCCCCCTTAGGGGGGGCGGAGACCCAGTACTTA.

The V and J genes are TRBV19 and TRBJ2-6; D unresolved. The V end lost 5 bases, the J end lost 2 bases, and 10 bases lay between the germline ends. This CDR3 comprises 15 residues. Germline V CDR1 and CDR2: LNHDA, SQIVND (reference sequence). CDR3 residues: CASSPQAPGANVLTF. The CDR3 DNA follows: TGTGCCAGTAGTCCCCAGGCACCTGGGGCCAACGTCCTGACTTTC.

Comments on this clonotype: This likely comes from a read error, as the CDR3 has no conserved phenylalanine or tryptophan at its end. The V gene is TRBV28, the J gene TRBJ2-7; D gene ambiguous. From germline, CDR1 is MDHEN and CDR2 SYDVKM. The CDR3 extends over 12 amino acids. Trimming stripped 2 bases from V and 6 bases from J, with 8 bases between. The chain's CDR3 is CASSLPFSEQYL. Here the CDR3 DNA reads TGTGCCAGCAGTTTACCCTTTAGCGAGCAGTACCTC.

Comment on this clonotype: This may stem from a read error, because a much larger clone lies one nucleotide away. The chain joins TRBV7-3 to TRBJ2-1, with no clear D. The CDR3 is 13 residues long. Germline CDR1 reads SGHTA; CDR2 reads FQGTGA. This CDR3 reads CTSSLDRVNEQFF. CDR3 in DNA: TGTACCAGCAGCTTAGACCGGGTCAATGAGCAGTTCTTC.

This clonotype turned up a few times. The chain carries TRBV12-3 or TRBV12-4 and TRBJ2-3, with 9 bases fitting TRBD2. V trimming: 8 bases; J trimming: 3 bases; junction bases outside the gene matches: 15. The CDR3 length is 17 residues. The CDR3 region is CASGGRGGQGPTDTQYF. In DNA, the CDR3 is TGTGCCAGCGGGGGGCGGGGGGGCCAAGGTCCTACAGATACGCAGTATTTT.

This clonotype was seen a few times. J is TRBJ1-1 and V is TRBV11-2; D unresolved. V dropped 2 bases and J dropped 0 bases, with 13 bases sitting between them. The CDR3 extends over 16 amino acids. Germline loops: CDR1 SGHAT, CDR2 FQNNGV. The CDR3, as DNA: TGTGCCAGCAGCTTAAGGGTACGGCCCATGAACACTGAAGCTTTCTTT. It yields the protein CASSLRVRPMNTEAFF. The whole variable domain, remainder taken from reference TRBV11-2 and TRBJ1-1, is EAGVAQSPRYKIIEKRQSVAFWCNPISGHATLYWYQQILGQGPKLLIQFQNNGVVDDSQLPKDRFSAERLKGVDSTLKIQPAKLEDSAVYLCASSLRVRPMNTEAFFGQGTRLTVV.

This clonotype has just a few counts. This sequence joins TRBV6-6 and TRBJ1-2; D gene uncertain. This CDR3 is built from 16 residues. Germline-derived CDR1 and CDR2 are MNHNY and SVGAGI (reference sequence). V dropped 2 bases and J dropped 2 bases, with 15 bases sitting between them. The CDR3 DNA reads TGTGCCAGCAGTTACCCTCAGTCCCGAGTCAACTATGGCTACACCTTC. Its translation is CASSYPQSRVNYGYTF.

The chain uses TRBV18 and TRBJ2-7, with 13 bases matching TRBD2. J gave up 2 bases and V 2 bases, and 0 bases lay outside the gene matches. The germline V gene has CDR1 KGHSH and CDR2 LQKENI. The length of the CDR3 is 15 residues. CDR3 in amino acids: CASSPTSGGAYEQYF. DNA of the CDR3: TGTGCCAGCTCACCAACTAGCGGGGGGGCCTACGAGCAGTACTTC. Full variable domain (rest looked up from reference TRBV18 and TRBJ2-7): NAGVMQNPRHLVRRRGQEARLRCSPMKGHSHVYWYRQLPEEGLKFMVYLQKENIIDESGMPKERFSAEFPKEGPSILRIQQVVRGDSAAYFCASSPTSGGAYEQYFGPGTRLTVT.

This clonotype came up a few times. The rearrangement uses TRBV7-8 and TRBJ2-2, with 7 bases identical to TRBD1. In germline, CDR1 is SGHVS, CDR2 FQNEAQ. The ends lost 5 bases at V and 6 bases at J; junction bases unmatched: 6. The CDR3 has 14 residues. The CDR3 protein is CASSHDRVAGELFF. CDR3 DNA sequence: TGTGCCAGCAGCCATGACAGGGTCGCCGGGGAGCTGTTTTTT.

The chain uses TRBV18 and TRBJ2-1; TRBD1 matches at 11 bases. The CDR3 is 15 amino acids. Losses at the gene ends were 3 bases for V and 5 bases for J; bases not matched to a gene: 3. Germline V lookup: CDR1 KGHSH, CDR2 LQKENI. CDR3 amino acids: CASSPAGQGDNEQFF. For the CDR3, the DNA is TGTGCCAGCTCACCCGCGGGACAGGGGGACAATGAGCAGTTCTTC.

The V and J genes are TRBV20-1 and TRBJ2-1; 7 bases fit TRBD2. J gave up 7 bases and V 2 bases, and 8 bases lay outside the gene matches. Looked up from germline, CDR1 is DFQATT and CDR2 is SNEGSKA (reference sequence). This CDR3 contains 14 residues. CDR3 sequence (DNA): TGCAGTGCTAGATGGCGGGAGCTCAGGAATGAGCAGTTCTTC. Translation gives CSARWRELRNEQFF.

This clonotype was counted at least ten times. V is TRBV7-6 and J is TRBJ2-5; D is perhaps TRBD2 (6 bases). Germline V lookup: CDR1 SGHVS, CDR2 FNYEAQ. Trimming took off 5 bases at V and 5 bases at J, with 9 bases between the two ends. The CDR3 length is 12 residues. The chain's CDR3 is CASSGGWETQYF. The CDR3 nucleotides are TGTGCCAGCAGCGGGGGGTGGGAGACCCAGTACTTC.

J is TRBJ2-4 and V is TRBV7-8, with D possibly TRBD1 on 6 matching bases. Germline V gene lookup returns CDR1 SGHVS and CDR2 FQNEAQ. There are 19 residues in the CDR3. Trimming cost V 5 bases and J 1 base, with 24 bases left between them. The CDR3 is CASSPPTGCAGSAKNIQYF. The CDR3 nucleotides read TGTGCCAGCAGCCCGCCCACAGGGTGCGCGGGTTCGGCCAAAAACATTCAGTACTTC.

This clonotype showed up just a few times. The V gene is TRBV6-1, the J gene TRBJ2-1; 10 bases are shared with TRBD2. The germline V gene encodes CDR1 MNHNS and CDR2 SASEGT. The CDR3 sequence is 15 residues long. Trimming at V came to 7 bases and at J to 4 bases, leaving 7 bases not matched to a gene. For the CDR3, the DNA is TGTGCCAGCATGGAGCGGGGGGGACTATACAATGAGCAGTTCTTC. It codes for CASMERGGLYNEQFF.

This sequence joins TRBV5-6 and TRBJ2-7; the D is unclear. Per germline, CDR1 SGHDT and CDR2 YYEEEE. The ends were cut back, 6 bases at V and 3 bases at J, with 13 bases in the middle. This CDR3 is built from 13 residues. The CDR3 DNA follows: TGTGCCAGCATCTCCCGGGCTTACTACGAGCAGTACTTC. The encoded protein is CASISRAYYEQYF.

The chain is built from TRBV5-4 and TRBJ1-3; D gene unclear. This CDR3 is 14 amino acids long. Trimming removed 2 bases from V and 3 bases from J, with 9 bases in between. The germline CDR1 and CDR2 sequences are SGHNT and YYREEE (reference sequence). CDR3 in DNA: TGTGCCAGCAGCTTAGAACAGCTTGGAAACACCATATATTTT. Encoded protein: CASSLEQLGNTIYF.

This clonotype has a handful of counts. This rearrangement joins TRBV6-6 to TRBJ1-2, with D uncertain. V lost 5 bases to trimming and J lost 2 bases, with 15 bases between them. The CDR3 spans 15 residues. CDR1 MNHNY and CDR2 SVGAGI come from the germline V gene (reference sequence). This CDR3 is CASSPLAATNYGYTF. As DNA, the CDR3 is TGTGCCAGCAGTCCCTTGGCAGCCACAAACTATGGCTACACCTTC.

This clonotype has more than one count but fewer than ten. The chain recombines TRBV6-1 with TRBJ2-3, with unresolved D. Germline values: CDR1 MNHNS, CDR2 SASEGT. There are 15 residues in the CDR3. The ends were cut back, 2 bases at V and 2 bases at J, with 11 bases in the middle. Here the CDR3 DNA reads TGTGCCAGCAGTGAATCGGCAGGATTCACAGATACGCAGTATTTT. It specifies CASSESAGFTDTQYF.

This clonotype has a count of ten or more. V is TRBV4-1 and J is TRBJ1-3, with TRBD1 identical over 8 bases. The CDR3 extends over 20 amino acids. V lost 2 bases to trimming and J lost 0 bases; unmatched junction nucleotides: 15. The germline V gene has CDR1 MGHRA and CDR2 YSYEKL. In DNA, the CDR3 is TGCGCCAGCAGCCAATCCGCAGGGGGCTCTACCTTACCCTCTGGAAACACCATATATTTT. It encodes CASSQSAGGSTLPSGNTIYF.

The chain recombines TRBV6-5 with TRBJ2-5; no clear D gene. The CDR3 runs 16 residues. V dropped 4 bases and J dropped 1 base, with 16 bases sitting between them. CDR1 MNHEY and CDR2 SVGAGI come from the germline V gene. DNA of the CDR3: TGTGCCAGCAGTTCCCGACATCCGCCCCTCCAAGAGACCCAGTACTTC. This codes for CASSSRHPPLQETQYF.

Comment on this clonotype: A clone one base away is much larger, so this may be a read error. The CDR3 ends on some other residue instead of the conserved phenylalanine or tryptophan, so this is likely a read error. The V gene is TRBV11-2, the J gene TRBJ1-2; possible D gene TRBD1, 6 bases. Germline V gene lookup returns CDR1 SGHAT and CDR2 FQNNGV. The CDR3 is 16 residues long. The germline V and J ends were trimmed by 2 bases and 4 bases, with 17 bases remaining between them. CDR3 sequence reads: CASSLQGNERAYGYTL. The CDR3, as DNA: TGTGCCAGCAGCTTACAGGGGAACGAAAGAGCCTATGGCTACACCTTA.

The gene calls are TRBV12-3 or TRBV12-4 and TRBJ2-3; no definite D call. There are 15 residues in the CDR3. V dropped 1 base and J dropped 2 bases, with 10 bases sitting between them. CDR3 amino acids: CASSLVPTSTDTQYF. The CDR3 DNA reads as TGTGCCAGCAGTTTAGTACCAACATCCACAGATACGCAGTATTTT.

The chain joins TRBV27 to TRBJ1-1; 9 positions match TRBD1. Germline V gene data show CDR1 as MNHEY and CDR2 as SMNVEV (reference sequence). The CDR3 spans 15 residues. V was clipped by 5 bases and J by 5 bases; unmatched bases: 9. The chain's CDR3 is CASSPRQGGGTEAFF. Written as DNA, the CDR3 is TGTGCCAGCAGTCCGAGACAGGGGGGGGGGACTGAAGCTTTCTTT.

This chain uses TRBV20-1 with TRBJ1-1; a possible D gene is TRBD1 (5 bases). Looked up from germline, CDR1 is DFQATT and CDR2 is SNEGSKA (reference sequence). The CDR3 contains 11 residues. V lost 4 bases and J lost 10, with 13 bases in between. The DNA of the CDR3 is TGCAGTGCTAAAAGCCTCACAGGAGCTTTCTTT. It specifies CSAKSLTGAFF.

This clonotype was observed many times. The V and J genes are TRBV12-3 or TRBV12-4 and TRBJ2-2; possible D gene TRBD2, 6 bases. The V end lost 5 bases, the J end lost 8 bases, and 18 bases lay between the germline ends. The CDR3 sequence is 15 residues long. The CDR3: CASSLLVGGLGELFF. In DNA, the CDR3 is TGTGCCAGCAGTCTCCTGGTCGGGGGTCTGGGGGAGCTGTTTTTT.